This T cell receptor (beta chain) was identified during a study of CD8 T cells in ankylosing spondylitis. Trimming removed 5 bases at V and 6 bases at J, with 17 bases between. CDR3 length: 15 amino acids. The V gene's germline CDR1 is SGHTA and CDR2 FQGNSA. TCRdb processed the 5' RACE reads anew with MiXCR; each CDR3 protein has one entry. The data hold some 270,000 distinct CDR3 sequences, with roughly 32% observed a single time. The receptor was isolated from a male donor with ankylosing spondylitis or in good health (not recorded which). The rearrangement links TRBV7-2 to TRBJ1-5; TRBD1 is a possible D gene (6 bases). The sequencing sample was made of blood, either unsorted or a sorted T cell fraction (not recorded which). The chain's CDR3 is CASSGQGLQGQPQHF. DNA of the CDR3: TGTGCCAGCAGCGGGCAGGGTTTACAGGGTCAGCCCCAGCATTTT.